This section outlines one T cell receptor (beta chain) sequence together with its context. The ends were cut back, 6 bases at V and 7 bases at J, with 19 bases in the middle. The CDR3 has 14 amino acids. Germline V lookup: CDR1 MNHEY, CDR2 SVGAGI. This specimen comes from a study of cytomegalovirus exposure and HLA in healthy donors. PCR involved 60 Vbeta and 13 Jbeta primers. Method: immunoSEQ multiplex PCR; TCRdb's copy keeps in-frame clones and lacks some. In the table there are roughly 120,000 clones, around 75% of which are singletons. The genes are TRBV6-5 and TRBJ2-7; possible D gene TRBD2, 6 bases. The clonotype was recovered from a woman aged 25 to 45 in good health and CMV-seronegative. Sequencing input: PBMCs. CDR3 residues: CASRPGGHLGEQYF. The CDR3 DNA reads TGTGCCAGCAGACCCGGAGGGCACCTAGGGGAGCAGTACTTC.